A selection of T cell receptor beta chains follows, all from one sample in a study of blood T cell repertoires in COVID-19. The assay was immunoSEQ multiplex PCR, and TCRdb's table has in-frame clones only and misses some. The table includes about half a million clones, roughly nine tenths detected once. Input material: PBMCs or T cells enriched from blood (not recorded which). The receptors were gathered from a woman aged 55-70 years who had recovered from COVID-19. The CDR3 runs from the conserved cysteine through the conserved F or W. The D gene is left open where the match is weak. Rows give clone size only sometimes, using once, few, many, or a class for an expanded clone.

d_call cdr3_length clone_size j_call v_call cdr3_nt cdr3_aa
. 15 . TRBJ1-1 TRBV5-1 TGCGCCAGCAGCTTGGAGCCCGAAGGGGGCACTGAAGCTTTCTTT CASSLEPEGGTEAFF
. 12 . TRBJ1-1 TRBV28 TGTGCCAGCAGAGGGGGGGACACTGAAGCTTTCTTT CASRGGDTEAFF
TRBD1 12 . TRBJ1-2 TRBV2 TGTGCCAGCAGGCGACAGGGAGCTGGCTACACCTTC CASRRQGAGYTF
. 13 . TRBJ1-2 TRBV30 TGTGCCTGGAGTGGGGATTCAGGGGCTCGCTACACCTTC CAWSGDSGARYTF
. 11 . TRBJ2-1 TRBV2 TGTGCCAGCAGTGAATATGAGAGTCAGTTCTTC CASSEYESQFF
. 17 few TRBJ1-4 TRBV4-2 TGTGCCAGCAGCCAAGATCCAGGGTCGCGGTCTAATGAAAAACTGTTTTTT CASSQDPGSRSNEKLFF
. 12 . TRBJ1-2 TRBV30 TGTGCCTGGAGTGTACATAACTATGGCTACACCTTC CAWSVHNYGYTF
. 15 . TRBJ1-1 TRBV30 TGTGCCTGGAGTGTCGGGTCCCGGTGGGACACTGAAGCTTTCTTT CAWSVGSRWDTEAFF
. 15 few TRBJ1-4 TRBV6-5 TGTGCCAGCAGCCACAGAGCTGCAACTAATGAAAAACTGTTTTTT CASSHRAATNEKLFF
. 18 . TRBJ2-3 TRBV19 TGTGCCAGTAGTATCGGGGTTTCGGCGGCGATTAGCACAGATACGCAGTATTTT CASSIGVSAAISTDTQYF
TRBD2 14 . TRBJ2-5 TRBV7-2 TGTGCCAGCAGCCGCGGGGGGCTGGCGGAGACCCAGTACTTC CASSRGGLAETQYF
. 13 . TRBJ2-5 TRBV10-1 TGCGCCAGCAGCCGAGGGCTATCGGAGACCCAGTACTTC CASSRGLSETQYF
. 16 . TRBJ1-2 TRBV21-1 TGTGCCAGCAGCAAAGTTAGGACTGCTAAGGACTATGGCTACACCTTC CASSKVRTAKDYGYTF
TRBD2 17 . TRBJ2-1 TRBV2 TGTGCCAGCAACCCGAAACCGACGGGACTAGCGGGGGGCGGGCAGTTCTTC CASNPKPTGLAGGGQFF
TRBD1 16 . TRBJ1-1 TRBV6-5 TGTGCCAGCAGTTATTCCGGGACAGGGCGGAACACTGAAGCTTTCTTT CASSYSGTGRNTEAFF
. 13 . TRBJ2-2 TRBV5-1 TGCGCCAGCAGTGCCGGGAGCACCGGGGAGCTGTTTTTT CASSAGSTGELFF
TRBD2 14 . TRBJ2-7 TRBV5-1 TGCGCCAGCAGCCACGGGACTAGCAACACCGAGCAGTACTTC CASSHGTSNTEQYF
. 12 . TRBJ1-2 TRBV7-9 TGTGCCAGCTCGACAGCAAACTATGGCTACACCTTC CASSTANYGYTF
. 13 . TRBJ2-5 TRBV9 TGTGCCAGCAGCGTAGCTCTAGTTGAGACCCAGTACTTC CASSVALVETQYF
TRBD2 14 . TRBJ2-3 TRBV7-6 TGTGCCAGCAGCTTATACGGGAGGGGAGATACGCAGTATTTT CASSLYGRGDTQYF
. 16 . TRBJ1-4 TRBV5-8 TGTGCCAGCAGCTACAGACCCGGGATTTCTAATGAAAAACTGTTTTTT CASSYRPGISNEKLFF
. 16 . TRBJ1-1 TRBV19 TGTGCCAGTAGTATAGAGAGAGACAGGATCAACACTGAAGCTTTCTTT CASSIERDRINTEAFF
. 16 . TRBJ1-2 TRBV19 TGTGCCAGTAGTATAGATTTTACGGGACACCTCTATGGCTACACCTTC CASSIDFTGHLYGYTF
. 15 . TRBJ1-1 TRBV11-2 TGTGCCAGCAGCCGAGGACCGACAGGTTACACTGAAGCTTTCTTT CASSRGPTGYTEAFF
. 16 . TRBJ2-7 TRBV6-5 TGTGCCAGCAGTTACTCCTCCGGAGGGGTCTCCTACGAGCAGTACTTC CASSYSSGGVSYEQYF
. 12 . TRBJ2-2 TRBV4-1 TGCGCCAGCATCAGTAACACCGGGGAGCTGTTTTTT CASISNTGELFF
. 13 . TRBJ2-5 TRBV28 TGTGCCAGCACCCTTCCGGGGCAAGAGACCCAGTACTTC CASTLPGQETQYF
. 14 . TRBJ2-3 TRBV25-1 TGTGCCAGCAGTGACGAGGGAAGCACAGATACGCAGTATTTT CASSDEGSTDTQYF
. 15 . TRBJ1-2 TRBV5-1 TGCGCCAGCAGCCCTGGCGGGTCGGGGAAGAGTGGCTACACCTTC CASSPGGSGKSGYTF
. 15 . TRBJ1-3 TRBV5-1 TGCGCCAGCAGCTTGGCGGGGAACTCTGGAAACACCATATATTTT CASSLAGNSGNTIYF
. 15 . TRBJ1-4 TRBV2 TGTGCCAGCACCGAAAAGGGGGTGTCCGGTGAAAAACTGTTTTTT CASTEKGVSGEKLFF
TRBD1 14 . TRBJ2-1 TRBV9 TGTGCCAGCAGCGGACCGGGACAGGACAATGAGCAGTTCTTC CASSGPGQDNEQFF
. 13 . TRBJ2-3 TRBV15 TGTGCCACCAGCCGCATAGCGACAGATACGCAGTATTTT CATSRIATDTQYF
. 15 . TRBJ1-4 TRBV4-1 TGCGCCAGCAGCCAAGAGCAGGTGACTAATGAAAAACTGTTTTTT CASSQEQVTNEKLFF